The clone carrying this TCR beta chain was picked up one time. V lost 5 bases to trimming and J lost 4 bases, with 12 bases between them. The CDR3 is 14 amino acids. In germline, CDR1 is SGHTA, CDR2 FQGNSA. Using immunoSEQ multiplex PCR, the repertoire was profiled, and TCRdb retains in-frame clones only, with some absent. This table has a few hundred thousand clones, around nine tenths appearing once. This sample stems from a study of Ad26.COV2.S vaccination and SARS-CoV-2 variants. Treatment of the sample: roughly 20 received Ad26.COV2.S at low or high dose, single or two shots; roughly five received placebo; per-sample allocation not given. Each sample was drawn 63 days after the first injection (of vaccine or placebo).

This sequence was found in a person aged 18-60 years who received the Ad26.COV2.S COVID-19 vaccine or a placebo. The sample here was peripheral blood, taken in a trial of Ad26.COV2.S vaccine versus placebo. This chain links TRBV7-2 with TRBJ1-5; perhaps TRBD1 as D (6 bases). CDR3 nucleotide sequence: TGTGCCAGCAGCCAGGACCAGGGGAATCAGCCCCAGCATTTT. Protein: CASSQDQGNQPQHF.